The entry that follows covers one T cell receptor (beta chain) sequence. The CDR3 runs 15 residues. The V end was cut by 7 bases, the J end by 4 bases, with 20 bases between. Germline values: CDR1 SGHNT, CDR2 YENEEA. The source of the sample is a study of blood T cell repertoires in COVID-19. The repertoire was sequenced with immunoSEQ multiplex PCR; TCRdb's copy has only in-frame clones and lacks some. The table lists about 260,000 clones, around four fifths of them singletons. The receptor's source is a man in his 60s who had recovered from COVID-19. Sequenced input: peripheral blood. This sequence joins TRBV11-3 and TRBJ2-7, with a weak D call TRBD2 (5 bases). CDR3 DNA: TGTGCCAGCAACCTACAACTTCTCAGGAGGTACGAGCAGTACTTC. As protein: CASNLQLLRRYEQYF.